These T cell receptor beta chains were read from a single sample in a study of blood T cells in healthy people across ages. One entry per CDR3 protein results from TCRdb running MiXCR on the 5' RACE reads. There are approximately 820,000 distinct CDR3 sequences in the sample; more than 40% occur only once, and roughly 18% lies in the top ten. Sequencing was carried out using blood. These receptors were taken from a man in his sixties in good health. CDR3s include the opening cysteine and the closing phenylalanine or tryptophan. The order of the fields is J gene, D gene, V gene, CDR3 length, clone size, CDR3 protein, CDR3 DNA. A D gene is named only where the DNA matches it firmly. Clone size is not always given. Where it is, it says once, few, many or a class for expanded clones.

TRBJ2-2,TRBD2,TRBV6-5,15,NA,CASSSSGGAFGELFF,TGTGCCAGCAGTAGTAGCGGGGGGGCTTTCGGGGAGCTGTTTTTT
TRBJ2-4,TRBD1,TRBV3-1,15,few,CASSDQGARGNIQYF,TGTGCCAGCAGCGATCAGGGGGCGCGAGGAAACATTCAGTACTTC
TRBJ1-5,NA,TRBV7-6,16,few,CASSSYAPGSNQPQHF,TGTGCCAGCAGCTCATACGCCCCGGGGAGCAATCAGCCCCAGCATTTT
TRBJ2-3,NA,TRBV7-2,17,few,CASSQMGPGGATDTQYF,TGTGCCAGCAGTCAGATGGGGCCAGGGGGGGCCACAGATACACAGTATTTT
TRBJ2-5,NA,TRBV5-6,13,few,CASSRDTFGLQYF,TGTGCCAGCAGCCGGGACACGTTTGGCTTACAGTACTTC
TRBJ2-5,TRBD2,TRBV20-1,16,NA,CSARDLRRGGGETQYF,TGCAGTGCTAGAGATCTCAGGCGGGGGGGCGGGGAGACCCAGTACTTC
TRBJ1-5,TRBD1,TRBV5-1,16,NA,CASSLGDRSPNQPQHF,TGCGCCAGCAGCTTGGGGGACAGGTCCCCCAATCAGCCCCAGCATTTT
TRBJ2-3,TRBD2,TRBV12-5,19,NA,CASGLPTFASGVSTDTQYF,TGTGCTAGTGGTTTGCCGACGTTCGCTAGCGGGGTTAGCACAGATACGCAGTATTTT
TRBJ1-4,NA,TRBV7-9,15,NA,CASSRGTPRGEKLFF,TGTGCCAGCAGCAGAGGGACGCCGAGGGGGGAAAAACTGTTTTTT
TRBJ2-1,NA,TRBV5-1,14,NA,CASRFPGAGQGTFF,TGCGCCAGCAGATTCCCGGGTGCTGGGCAGGGGACGTTCTTC
TRBJ2-3,NA,TRBV7-9,15,NA,CASSSRGQGTDTQYF,TGTGCCAGCAGCTCCCGGGGCCAGGGGACAGATACGCAGTATTTT
TRBJ2-4,NA,TRBV20-1,14,NA,CSATGTRPKNIQYF,TGCAGTGCAACTGGGACTCGACCTAAAAACATTCAGTACTTC
TRBJ2-7,NA,TRBV7-3,15,NA,CASSLTAQGMGEQYF,TGTGCCAGCAGCTTAACAGCCCAGGGTATGGGCGAGCAGTACTTC
TRBJ2-1,NA,TRBV6-2/TRBV6-3,15,NA,CASSYNQDYYNEQFF,TGTGCCAGCAGTTACAACCAGGATTACTACAATGAGCAGTTCTTC
TRBJ2-7,TRBD2,TRBV29-1,13,few,CRPYREGFYEQYF,TGCAGACCATACCGGGAGGGCTTCTACGAGCAGTACTTC
TRBJ2-7,NA,TRBV5-1,13,many,CASSPGNSYEQYF,TGCGCCAGCAGCCCCGGTAACTCCTACGAGCAGTACTTC
TRBJ2-5,NA,TRBV20-1,15,NA,CSARAITTYQETQYF,TGCAGTGCTAGAGCTATCACGACATACCAAGAGACCCAGTACTTC
TRBJ2-7,NA,TRBV5-1,14,few,CASSFSGYTYEQYF,TGCGCCAGCAGCTTTTCCGGGTACACCTACGAGCAGTACTTC
TRBJ2-2,TRBD2,TRBV4-3,16,NA,CASSPRRGGNTGELFF,TGCGCCAGCAGCCCCCGCCGGGGGGGGAACACCGGGGAGCTGTTTTTT
TRBJ1-4,TRBD1,TRBV6-5,16,NA,CASSYQGQGTNEKLFF,TGTGCCAGCAGTTACCAGGGACAGGGAACTAATGAAAAACTGTTTTTT
TRBJ2-5,NA,TRBV7-9,13,many,CASSLASQETQYF,TGTGCCAGCAGCTTAGCCAGCCAAGAGACCCAGTACTTC
TRBJ2-1,NA,TRBV21-1,15,many,CASSNRTVTNNEQFF,TGTGCCAGCAGCAACCGGACGGTGACGAACAATGAGCAGTTCTTC
TRBJ2-6,TRBD2,TRBV20-1,15,NA,CSAPGGSSGANVLTF,TGCAGTGCCCCGGGAGGGAGCTCTGGGGCCAACGTCCTGACTTTC
TRBJ2-5,TRBD2,TRBV9,15,few,CASSVGTSGEETQYF,TGTGCCAGCAGCGTAGGGACTAGCGGGGAAGAGACCCAGTACTTC
TRBJ2-5,NA,TRBV5-1,16,NA,CASSFVYNPYQETQYF,TGCGCCAGCAGCTTCGTTTACAACCCGTACCAAGAGACCCAGTACTTC
TRBJ1-2,NA,TRBV9,15,few,CASSVGLVQGYGYTF,TGTGCCAGCAGCGTAGGTCTGGTCCAGGGCTATGGCTACACCTTC
TRBJ2-3,NA,TRBV24-1,15,NA,CATSDYREETDTQYF,TGTGCCACCAGTGATTACAGGGAGGAAACAGATACGCAGTATTTT
TRBJ2-7,NA,TRBV7-9,14,NA,CASSPPQKAYEQYF,TGTGCCAGCAGTCCCCCACAGAAGGCCTACGAGCAGTACTTC
TRBJ2-7,TRBD1,TRBV12-3/TRBV12-4,15,NA,CASSSSGTGYDEQYF,TGTGCCAGCAGTTCCTCCGGGACAGGGTATGACGAGCAGTACTTC
TRBJ2-5,TRBD1,TRBV27,16,few,CASSPLTGQDQETQYF,TGTGCCAGCAGTCCCCTCACCGGACAGGACCAAGAGACCCAGTACTTC
TRBJ2-1,NA,TRBV12-3/TRBV12-4,12,NA,CASSLSQAKQFF,TGTGCCAGCAGTTTATCACAGGCTAAGCAGTTCTTC
TRBJ2-7,TRBD2,TRBV6-2/TRBV6-3,16,NA,CASSYSSGRLAGEQYF,TGTGCCAGCAGTTACTCAAGTGGTCGACTAGCGGGTGAGCAGTACTTC
TRBJ2-3,NA,TRBV4-3,14,NA,CASSQLDRADTQYF,TGCGCCAGCAGCCAACTGGACCGGGCGGATACGCAGTATTTT
TRBJ2-5,NA,TRBV7-2,14,few,CASSNDRGTETQYF,TGTGCCAGCAGCAACGACCGGGGGACGGAGACCCAGTACTTC
TRBJ2-7,NA,TRBV7-2,13,few,CASSATLTYEQYF,TGTGCCAGCAGTGCGACTCTCACCTACGAGCAGTACTTC
TRBJ2-7,NA,TRBV19,17,few,CASSIAPGLASSYEQYF,TGTGCCAGTAGTATAGCCCCTGGACTGGCCAGCTCCTACGAGCAGTACTTC
TRBJ2-5,TRBD2,TRBV27,14,few,CASSFSGGRLGQYF,TGTGCCAGCAGTTTTAGCGGGGGACGCTTAGGGCAGTACTTC
TRBJ2-5,NA,TRBV10-3,14,NA,CAISEKRTYNEQYF,TGTGCCATCAGTGAGAAGCGGACTTACAATGAGCAGTACTTC
TRBJ1-1,TRBD1,TRBV12-5,18,few,CASGSISLAGQGPTEAFF,TGTGCTAGTGGTTCCATCTCCCTCGCGGGACAGGGCCCCACTGAAGCTTTCTTT
TRBJ2-5,NA,TRBV14,16,NA,CASSQDRRTLQETQYF,TGTGCCAGCAGCCAAGATAGGAGGACTCTTCAAGAGACCCAGTACTTC
TRBJ2-3,TRBD2,TRBV5-5,18,NA,CASSLLLAGGASTDTQYF,TGTGCCAGCAGCTTGCTCTTAGCGGGGGGTGCTAGCACAGATACGCAGTATTTT
TRBJ2-7,NA,TRBV18,14,many,CASSPRTATYEQYF,TGTGCCAGCAGCCCCCGGACAGCTACCTACGAGCAGTACTTC
TRBJ1-4,NA,TRBV20-1,15,NA,CSATRRARINEKLFF,TGCAGTGCCACACGGCGGGCGCGGATTAATGAAAAACTGTTTTTT
TRBJ1-2,NA,TRBV6-5,15,NA,CASSYSRMLERGYTF,TGTGCCAGCAGTTACTCGAGAATGCTGGAGCGTGGCTACACCTTC
TRBJ2-1,TRBD1,TRBV24-1,15,NA,CATSDYGTGDNEQFF,TGTGCCACCAGTGATTACGGGACAGGGGACAATGAGCAGTTCTTC
TRBJ2-4,NA,TRBV28,15,few,CASTTNRARKNIQYF,TGTGCCAGCACCACTAACAGGGCCCGGAAAAACATTCAGTACTTC
TRBJ2-3,TRBD2,TRBV4-3,16,once,CASSVGLASSTDTQYF,TGCGCCAGCAGTGTGGGACTAGCGTCTAGCACAGATACGCAGTATTTT
TRBJ1-5,NA,TRBV2,15,NA,CASSEWGEGYQPQHF,TGTGCCAGCAGTGAGTGGGGGGAAGGTTATCAGCCCCAGCATTTT
TRBJ2-7,TRBD1,TRBV29-1,15,NA,CSVARTGPNPYEQYF,TGCAGCGTGGCGAGGACAGGCCCTAACCCCTACGAGCAGTACTTC
TRBJ2-3,NA,TRBV7-2,15,few,CASSLDGGGTDTQYF,TGTGCCAGCAGCTTAGATGGGGGAGGCACAGATACGCAGTATTTT
TRBJ2-5,NA,TRBV7-9,14,few,CASSARGSIETQYF,TGTGCCAGCAGCGCGCGTGGGAGCATAGAGACCCAGTACTTC
TRBJ2-6,NA,TRBV30,13,few,CAWTISGANVLTF,TGTGCCTGGACCATCTCTGGGGCCAACGTCCTGACTTTC
TRBJ1-5,TRBD1,TRBV20-1,15,NA,CSASPGQALNQPQHF,TGCAGTGCTAGCCCGGGACAGGCCCTCAATCAGCCCCAGCATTTT
TRBJ2-7,NA,TRBV6-2/TRBV6-3,14,NA,CASSYSTLAYEQYF,TGTGCCAGCAGTTACTCGACACTAGCTTACGAGCAGTACTTC
TRBJ1-5,NA,TRBV4-1,16,NA,CACSSSGGTNNQPQHF,TGCGCCTGCAGCTCCTCGGGGGGGACTAACAATCAGCCCCAGCATTTT
TRBJ2-1,NA,TRBV28,15,NA,CASSRDQSSYNEQFF,TGTGCCAGCAGTCGAGACCAGAGCTCCTACAATGAGCAGTTCTTC